The source of this T cell receptor (beta chain) is a study of cytomegalovirus exposure and HLA in healthy donors. Germline lookup yields CDR1 GTSNPN and CDR2 SVGIG (reference sequence). V shed 0 bases and J shed 1 base, with 12 bases lying between them. The CDR3 totals 15 residues. PCR amplification relied on 60 Vbeta primers (plus 13 Jbeta primers). The protocol was immunoSEQ multiplex PCR, while the TCRdb copy is restricted to in-frame clones and leaves out a portion. The sample holds 130,000 or so clones, 81% seen once. A remark on this clone: Its specificity is not known.

Study-level findings and limits: Immune exposure was documented only through CMV serostatus. Reportedly, cytomegalovirus status was diagnosed with high sensitivity and specificity.

The TCR sequence derives from a woman between 40 and 50 years old in good health and CMV-seronegative. Input material: PBMCs. The chain joins TRBV30 to TRBJ1-2, with D perhaps matching TRBD1 (5 bases). The DNA for the CDR3 is TGTGCCTGGAGTGTACTAGCGGGGCTTAACTATGGCTACACCTTC. The encoded protein is CAWSVLAGLNYGYTF.